The clone carrying this T cell receptor beta chain has at least ten counts. CDR1 and CDR2 from the germline V gene are SGHVS and FNYEAQ. CDR3 length: 13 residues. The V gene end was trimmed by 6 bases and the J gene end by 2 bases; junction bases not matched to a gene: 2. The library targeted TCRbeta and was prepared with unique molecular identifiers. TCRdb reprocessed the PCR reads with MiXCR, giving one entry per CDR3 protein. The table shows roughly 300,000 distinct CDR3 sequences, with more than 9% occurring only once. The entry originates in a study of T-cell reconstitution after alpha-beta-depleted transplantation in children.

This clonotype was obtained from a male patient aged 2-9 years who had a stem cell transplant for chronic granulomatous disease, so the T cells may come from the graft donor. Material: peripheral blood, obtained 180 days after TCRalphabeta/CD19-depleted stem cell transplant. The V and J genes are TRBV7-6 and TRBJ2-3; 7 nucleotides agree with TRBD2. The CDR3 DNA is TGTGCCAGCAGGCGGGAGCCCACAGATACGCAGTATTTT. Amino acids: CASRREPTDTQYF. Variable domain in full (rest from reference TRBV7-6 and TRBJ2-3): GAGVSQSPRYKVTKRGQDVALRCDPISGHVSLYWYRQALGQGPEFLTYFNYEAQQDKSGLPNDRFSAERPEGSISTLTIQRTEQRDSAMYRCASRREPTDTQYFGPGTRLTVL.